The T cell receptor beta chain described here comes from a study of blood T cell repertoires in COVID-19. Overall study context: Acute and convalescent COVID-19 specimens originated in the United States, Italy and Spain. In each case, the material was cDNA or gDNA derived from T cells, B-cell-depleted T cells, or PBMCs.

Seattle patients were enrolled while actively infected and followed longitudinally. The authors' processing: Nucleated cell counts were estimated from reference gene primer amplification. TCRdb's copy holds only in-frame clones and misses some; the assay was immunoSEQ multiplex PCR. From that table come the V and J calls and clone size; the DNA was used to work out D and trimming. Here the sample spans under 200,000 clones, roughly 78% being singletons. With V trimmed by 3 bases and J by 6 bases, 8 bases remained unmatched. The germline gives CDR1 SGDLS, CDR2 YYNGEE. The CDR3 extends over 16 amino acids.

The TCR comes from a woman aged 60-75 years with COVID-19, enrolled during active disease. Source material: peripheral blood. This rearrangement joins TRBV9 to TRBJ2-1, with 11 bases aligning to TRBD2. The DNA of the CDR3 is TGTGCCAGCAGCGCGGAGGGACTAGCGGTCCTCAATGAGCAGTTCTTC. Its protein is CASSAEGLAVLNEQFF. The complete variable domain, with remaining parts taken from reference TRBV9 and TRBJ2-1, reads DSGVTQTPKHLITATGQRVTLRCSPRSGDLSVYWYQQSLDQGLQFLIQYYNGEERAKGNILERFSAQQFPDLHSELNLSSLELGDSALYFCASSAEGLAVLNEQFFGPGTRLTVL.